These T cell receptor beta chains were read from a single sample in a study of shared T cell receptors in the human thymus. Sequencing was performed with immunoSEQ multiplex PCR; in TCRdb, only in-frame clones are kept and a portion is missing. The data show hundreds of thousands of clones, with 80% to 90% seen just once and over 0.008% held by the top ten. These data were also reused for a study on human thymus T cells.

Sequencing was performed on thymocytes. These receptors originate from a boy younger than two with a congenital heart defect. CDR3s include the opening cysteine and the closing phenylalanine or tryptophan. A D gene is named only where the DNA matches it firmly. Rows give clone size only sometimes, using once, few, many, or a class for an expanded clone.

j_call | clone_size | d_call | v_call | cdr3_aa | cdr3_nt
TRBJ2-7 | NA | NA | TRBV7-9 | CASSLEEDRRGNEQYF | TGTGCCAGCAGCTTAGAGGAGGACAGGCGGGGAAACGAGCAGTACTTC
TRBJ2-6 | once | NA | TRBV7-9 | CASSGAARSGANVLTF | TGTGCCAGCAGCGGGGCAGCCCGCTCTGGGGCCAACGTCCTGACTTTC
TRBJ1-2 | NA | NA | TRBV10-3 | CAIRSGLWYGYTF | TGTGCCATCAGATCAGGGCTGTGGTATGGCTACACCTTC
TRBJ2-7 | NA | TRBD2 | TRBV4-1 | CASSQDRDYSYEQYF | TGCGCCAGCAGCCAAGACCGGGACTATTCCTACGAGCAGTACTTC
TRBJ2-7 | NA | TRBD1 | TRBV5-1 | CASSPDRGVYEQYF | TGCGCCAGCAGCCCAGACAGGGGAGTTTACGAGCAGTACTTC
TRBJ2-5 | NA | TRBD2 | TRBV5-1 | CASSLQLGGREEWETQYF | TGCGCCAGCAGCCTCCAATTGGGAGGGAGGGAGGAGTGGGAGACCCAGTACTTC
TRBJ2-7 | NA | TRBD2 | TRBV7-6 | CASSPAPSGIRGYEQYF | TGTGCCAGCAGCCCAGCCCCTAGCGGGATAAGAGGCTACGAGCAGTACTTC
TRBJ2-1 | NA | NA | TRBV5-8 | CASSLARPGTLSYNEQFF | TGTGCCAGCAGCTTGGCCCGTCCCGGGACACTATCCTACAATGAGCAGTTCTTC
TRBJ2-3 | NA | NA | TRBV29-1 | CSVDSPGTSTDTQYF | TGCAGCGTTGATTCCCCCGGGACTAGCACAGATACGCAGTATTTT
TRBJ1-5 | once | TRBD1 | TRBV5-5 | CASSWATGEDFKDQPQHF | TGTGCCAGCAGCTGGGCGACAGGGGAGGATTTTAAGGATCAGCCCCAGCATTTT
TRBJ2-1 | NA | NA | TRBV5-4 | CASSPDRGSYNEQFF | TGTGCCAGCAGCCCGGACAGAGGCTCCTACAATGAGCAGTTCTTC
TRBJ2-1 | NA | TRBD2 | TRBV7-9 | CASSAPGTSVGNEQFF | TGTGCCAGCAGCGCCCCCGGGACTAGCGTGGGCAATGAGCAGTTCTTC
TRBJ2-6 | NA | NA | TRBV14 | CASSKKTDSPLISGANVLTF | TGTGCCAGCAGCAAAAAGACGGACAGCCCGCTTATCTCTGGGGCCAACGTCCTGACTTTC
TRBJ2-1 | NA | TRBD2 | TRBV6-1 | CASSGWREGNEQFF | TGTGCCAGCAGTGGGTGGCGGGAGGGCAATGAGCAGTTCTTC
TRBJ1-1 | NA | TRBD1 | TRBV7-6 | CASSLGDRSEAFF | TGTGCCAGCAGCTTAGGGGACAGGAGTGAAGCTTTCTTT
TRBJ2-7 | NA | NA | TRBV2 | CASFGQYPSPYEQYF | TGTGCCAGCTTCGGACAGTACCCTAGTCCCTACGAGCAGTACTTC
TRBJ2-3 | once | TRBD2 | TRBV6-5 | CASSYTGGSTDTQYF | TGTGCCAGCAGTTACACGGGAGGGAGCACAGATACGCAGTATTTT
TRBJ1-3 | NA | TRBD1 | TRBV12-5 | CASGLVPLQGPIGNTIYF | TGTGCTAGTGGTTTAGTCCCGCTACAGGGGCCGATTGGAAACACCATATATTTT
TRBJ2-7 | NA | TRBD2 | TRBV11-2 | CASSFPRTSGSYEQYF | TGTGCCAGCAGCTTCCCCAGGACTAGCGGGAGCTACGAGCAGTACTTC
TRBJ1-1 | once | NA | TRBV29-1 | CSVVGGQANTEAFF | TGCAGCGTTGTGGGGGGGCAGGCGAACACTGAAGCTTTCTTT
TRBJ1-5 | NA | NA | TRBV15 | CATSRRQAGIFRSNQPQHF | TGTGCCACCAGCCGTAGACAGGCGGGTATATTTCGGAGCAATCAGCCCCAGCATTTT
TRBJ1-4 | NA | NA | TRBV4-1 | CASSQERRGSEKLFF | TGCGCCAGCAGCCAAGAGCGGAGGGGATCCGAAAAACTGTTTTTT
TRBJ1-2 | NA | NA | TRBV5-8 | CASSSPQGGYGYTF | TGTGCCAGCAGCTCGCCCCAAGGGGGATATGGCTACACCTTC
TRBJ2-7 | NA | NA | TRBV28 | CASTSEQGPPYEQYF | TGTGCCAGCACTTCGGAGCAGGGGCCACCCTACGAGCAGTACTTC
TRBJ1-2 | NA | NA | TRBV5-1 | CASSGNPGIVYGYTF | TGCGCCAGCAGCGGGAATCCCGGGATCGTCTATGGCTACACCTTC
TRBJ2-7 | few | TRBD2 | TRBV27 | CASRPRGSGRDEQYF | TGTGCCAGCAGACCACGCGGTAGCGGGAGAGATGAGCAGTACTTC
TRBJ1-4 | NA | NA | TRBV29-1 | CSVTTGREKLFF | TGCAGCGTCACGACGGGGAGGGAAAAACTGTTTTTT
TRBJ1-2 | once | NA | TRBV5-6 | CASSPKTTGFYGYTF | TGTGCCAGCAGCCCCAAGACCACAGGGTTCTATGGCTACACCTTC
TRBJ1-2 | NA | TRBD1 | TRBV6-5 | CASSTGQGAHGYTF | TGTGCCAGCAGTACGGGACAGGGGGCGCATGGCTACACCTTC